A single TCR beta chain is shown here with its context. Authors' processing steps: Amplification of reference gene primers provided the estimated nucleated cell counts. Measured with immunoSEQ multiplex PCR; TCRdb has only the in-frame clones, and not every one. V and J calls and clone size are as listed in that table; D and trimming were resolved from the DNA. The repertoire consists of around 140,000 clones, with approximately 92% occurring once and the leading ten covering over 10%. The CDR3 sequence is 15 residues long. V was clipped by 3 bases and J by 5 bases; unmatched bases: 10. Germline CDR1 DFQATT, CDR2 SNEGSKA (reference sequence). This specimen comes from a study of blood T cell repertoires in COVID-19. The wider study: Italy, Spain and the United States were the sources of the convalescent and acute COVID-19 samples. T cells, B-cell-depleted T cells, or PBMCs provided the cDNA or gDNA that served as material.

Recruited during active infection, patients (from Seattle) were subsequently followed longitudinally. This receptor was identified in a man aged 18 to 29 with COVID-19, enrolled during active disease. The specimen sequenced was peripheral blood. The chain is built from TRBV20-1 and TRBJ1-5, with 7 bases identical to TRBD1. The CDR3 loop is CSASSEGAGDQPQHF. CDR3 coding DNA: TGCAGTGCTAGTTCTGAGGGGGCCGGTGATCAGCCCCAGCATTTT.